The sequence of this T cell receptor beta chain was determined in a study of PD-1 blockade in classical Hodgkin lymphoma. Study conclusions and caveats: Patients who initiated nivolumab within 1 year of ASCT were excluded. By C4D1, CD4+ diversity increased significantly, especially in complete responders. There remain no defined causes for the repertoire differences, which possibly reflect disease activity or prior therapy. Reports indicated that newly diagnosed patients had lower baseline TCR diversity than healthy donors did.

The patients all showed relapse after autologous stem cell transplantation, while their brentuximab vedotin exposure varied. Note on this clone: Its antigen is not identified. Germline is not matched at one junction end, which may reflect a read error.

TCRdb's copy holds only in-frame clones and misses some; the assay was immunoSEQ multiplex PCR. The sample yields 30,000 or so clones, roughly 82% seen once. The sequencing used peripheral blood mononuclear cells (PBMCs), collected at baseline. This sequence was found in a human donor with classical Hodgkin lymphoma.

The CDR3 loop reads CANSPQGYEQFF. For the CDR3, the DNA is TGTGCCAACAGCCCCCAGGGGTATGAGCAGTTCTTC. This rearrangement joins TRBV9 to TRBJ2-1; D is perhaps TRBD1 (6 bases). CDR1 is SGDLS, CDR2 YYNGEE, per germline. The CDR3 has 12 residues.